This T cell receptor (beta chain) was sequenced for a study of early T cells in non-severe SARS-CoV-2 infection. This clonotype was seen only a few times. Its antigen remains unidentified. Germline V gives CDR1 SGDLS, CDR2 YYNGEE. The CDR3 extends over 14 amino acids. The trim removed 0 bases at V and 7 bases at J, leaving 5 bases unmatched. The study's findings and limits: VDJdb matching favored anti-spike CD8 responses, missing private and CD4 specificities.

One entry per CDR3 protein results from TCRdb running MiXCR on the 5' RACE reads. The repertoire holds approximately 69,000 distinct CDR3 sequences, about an eighth seen once, with around 5% in the top ten. The sequence was obtained from an adult who was a healthcare worker with PCR-confirmed SARS-CoV-2 infection or an uninfected control (not recorded which). J is TRBJ2-7 and V is TRBV9; TRBD2 aligns across 9 bases. This specimen consisted of whole blood, obtained at baseline. The CDR3, as DNA: TGTGCCAGCAGCGTAGGTAGCGGGAGTAGGGAGCAGTACTTC. It yields the protein CASSVGSGSREQYF.